These T cell receptor beta chains were read from a single sample in a study of OX40 agonist ivuxolimab in advanced cancers. The method was immunoSEQ multiplex PCR; TCRdb's version includes in-frame clones alone and lacks a portion of them. Here the sample spans about 90,000 clones, approximately 90% being singletons. Sequencing used CD4+ or CD8+ T cells sorted from blood, obtained in a trial of the OX40 agonist ivuxolimab. The source is an adult with an advanced solid tumor such as melanoma, head and neck, liver or kidney cancer. CDR3s include the opening cysteine and the closing phenylalanine or tryptophan. A D gene is named only where the DNA matches it firmly. Rows may omit the clone size; those that give it use once, few, many or a size class.

d_gene	len	abundance	j_gene	v_gene	CDR3nt	CDR3aa
NA	14	NA	TRBJ1-5	TRBV28	TGTGCCAGCAGCCAAGGGTGGGGCAATCAGCCCCAGCATTTT	CASSQGWGNQPQHF
TRBD1	14	NA	TRBJ1-2	TRBV29-1	TGCAGCGTTGAAGAACAGGGGACAGGCTATGGCTACACCTTC	CSVEEQGTGYGYTF
TRBD2	16	NA	TRBJ2-1	TRBV27	TGTGCCAGCAGTTTCGGCTCTAGCGGGAATGGGGGTGAGCAGTTCTTC	CASSFGSSGNGGEQFF
NA	13	NA	TRBJ2-2	TRBV7-3	TGTGCCAGCAGCTTAACGAACACCGGGGAGCTGTTTTTT	CASSLTNTGELFF
TRBD1	14	NA	TRBJ2-7	TRBV6-5	TGTGCCAGCAGACAAGAAGTCGGACAGGGCGAGCAGTACTTC	CASRQEVGQGEQYF
NA	13	NA	TRBJ2-3	TRBV6-5	TGTGCCAGCGGCCGGGAGTCATCAGATACGCAGTATTTT	CASGRESSDTQYF
TRBD2	14	NA	TRBJ2-1	TRBV11-2	TGTGCCAGCAGCTTAGATCTAGCGGGAGATGAGCAGTTCTTC	CASSLDLAGDEQFF
TRBD2	17	NA	TRBJ2-1	TRBV6-9	TGTGCCAGCAGTCTCAAACTAGCGGGAGGGTCGGGGAATGAGCAGTTCTTC	CASSLKLAGGSGNEQFF
NA	14	NA	TRBJ2-6	TRBV30	TGTGCCTGGGGACGGACCTCTGGGGCCAACGTCCTGACTTTC	CAWGRTSGANVLTF
TRBD1	13	NA	TRBJ2-1	TRBV30	TGTGCCTGGAGTGGACAGGGGGCTCGTGAGCAGTTCTTC	CAWSGQGAREQFF
TRBD1	15	NA	TRBJ2-7	TRBV7-3	TGTGCCAGCAGCTCTACAGGGGGCTCCTTGTACGAGCAGTACTTC	CASSSTGGSLYEQYF
TRBD1	16	NA	TRBJ2-4	TRBV6-1	TGTGCCAGCAGTGAAGGAGGGACAGGAGCCAAAAACATTCAGTACTTC	CASSEGGTGAKNIQYF
NA	13	NA	TRBJ1-4	TRBV11-3	TGTGCCAGCAGCTCTACGAGTAGTGAAAAACTGTTTTTT	CASSSTSSEKLFF
NA	13	NA	TRBJ2-1	TRBV27	TGTGCCAGCAGTTTAAGGCGCGGCGATGAGCAGTTCTTC	CASSLRRGDEQFF
NA	12	NA	TRBJ2-1	TRBV6-6	TGTGCCAGCACCATATCTGCGCGTGAGCAGTTCTTC	CASTISAREQFF
TRBD2	16	NA	TRBJ2-5	TRBV7-2	TGTGCCAGCAGCTTGGGACTAGCGGGATTAGTAGAGACCCAGTACTTC	CASSLGLAGLVETQYF
TRBD2	15	NA	TRBJ2-1	TRBV11-3	TGTGCCAGCAGTTTAGAGACTAGCGGGACTAATGAGCAGTTCTTC	CASSLETSGTNEQFF
NA	16	NA	TRBJ2-1	TRBV7-9	TGTGCCAGCAGACCAAAGGACAGCCTGAGGGGCAATGAGCAGTTCTTC	CASRPKDSLRGNEQFF
TRBD2	17	NA	TRBJ2-1	TRBV5-1	TGCGCCAGCAGCCCATACCAGGGAGGGAGGGCCGGGGATGAGCAGTTCTTC	CASSPYQGGRAGDEQFF
TRBD2	12	NA	TRBJ2-1	TRBV7-9	TGTGCCAGCAGCCTTGGACTAGCTCACGTGTTCTTC	CASSLGLAHVFF
TRBD2	15	NA	TRBJ2-7	TRBV2	TGTGCCAGCAGAAGAACTAGCGAATTTTCCTACGAGCAGTACTTC	CASRRTSEFSYEQYF
TRBD1	10	NA	TRBJ1-2	TRBV9	TGTGCCAGACCGGACAGGTTGCATTTCTTC	CARPDRLHFF
TRBD1	17	NA	TRBJ1-3	TRBV9	TGTGCCAGCAGCAAACCATCCTCCGGGACAGGGACAAACACCATATATTTT	CASSKPSSGTGTNTIYF
TRBD1	17	once	TRBJ1-2	TRBV5-1	TGCGCCAGCAGCTTACTCACAGGGGGCCTTTCGGAGGGTGGCTACACCTTC	CASSLLTGGLSEGGYTF
TRBD1	13	NA	TRBJ1-2	TRBV6-6	TGTGCCAGCCGTCCGGACAGGGCGGGTGGCTACACCTTC	CASRPDRAGGYTF
NA	13	NA	TRBJ1-1	TRBV6-1	TGTGCCAGCAGTGAATTAGCCGCAACAAAAGCTTTCTTT	CASSELAATKAFF
NA	17	NA	TRBJ2-1	TRBV5-6	TGTGCCAGCAGCTTCCGTGGAGTAGGGTACGGCTACAATGAGCAGTTCTTC	CASSFRGVGYGYNEQFF
TRBD1	14	NA	TRBJ1-1	TRBV10-3	TGTGCCATCAGTGAACGACAGGGGAACACTGAAGCTTTCTTT	CAISERQGNTEAFF
TRBD2	15	NA	TRBJ2-7	TRBV28	TGTGCCAGCAGTTCACTAGCGGGAGGAGTGAGCGAGCAGTACTTC	CASSSLAGGVSEQYF
NA	13	NA	TRBJ2-2	TRBV11-3	TGTGCCAGCAGCTTGTTAGTATCCGGGGAGCTGTTTTTT	CASSLLVSGELFF
TRBD1	16	NA	TRBJ2-7	TRBV5-4	TGTGCCAGCAGCTTTAAGGACAGGGGGCGTCCCTACGAGCAGTACTTC	CASSFKDRGRPYEQYF
NA	15	NA	TRBJ1-3	TRBV18	TGTGCCAGCTCTCCAGGGGTCGCTTCTGGAAACACCATATATTTT	CASSPGVASGNTIYF
NA	13	NA	TRBJ2-5	TRBV5-4	TGTGCCAGCAGCTTGTATGCAGGAGAGACCCAGTACTTC	CASSLYAGETQYF
TRBD1	17	NA	TRBJ1-4	TRBV5-1	TGCGCCAGCAGCTTGGGCCCAGGGGGCAAGCCTAATGAAAAACTGTTTTTT	CASSLGPGGKPNEKLFF
NA	14	once	TRBJ1-3	TRBV7-6	TGTGCCAGCAGCCCCGGACAGAACAGAAACACCATATATTTT	CASSPGQNRNTIYF
NA	14	once	TRBJ1-2	TRBV27	TGTGCCAGCAGTTTAGGGGTGGACCCCTATGGCTACACCTTC	CASSLGVDPYGYTF
TRBD2	17	NA	TRBJ2-6	TRBV7-8	TGTGCCAGCAGCTTAGCGGCGGGAGGGGCTGGGGCCAACGTCCTGACTTTC	CASSLAAGGAGANVLTF
TRBD1	14	once	TRBJ1-4	TRBV7-9	TGTGCCAGCAGCAATGGACAGGGGGAGGAAAAACTGTTTTTT	CASSNGQGEEKLFF
TRBD1	17	NA	TRBJ1-5	TRBV28	TGTGCCAGCAGTTCGGGACAGGGGGCATGGAGCAATCAGCCCCAGCATTTT	CASSSGQGAWSNQPQHF
NA	14	NA	TRBJ2-1	TRBV27	TGTGCCAGCAGTCTACCGGGGAAATACAATGAGCAGTTCTTC	CASSLPGKYNEQFF
TRBD2	17	NA	TRBJ2-1	TRBV7-9	TGTGCCAGCAGCTTAGCAACTAGCGGGAGCTCCTACAATGAGCAGTTCTTC	CASSLATSGSSYNEQFF
NA	16	NA	TRBJ2-1	TRBV21-1	TGTGCCAGCAGCAAAGGGACTAGCGGGGCCTACAATGAGCAGTTCTTC	CASSKGTSGAYNEQFF
TRBD1	15	NA	TRBJ1-2	TRBV6-1	TGTGCCAGCAGTCGACAGGGGTTCGCTAACTATGGCTACACCTTC	CASSRQGFANYGYTF
TRBD1	16	NA	TRBJ2-2	TRBV9	TGTGCCAGCAGCTCCCGGACAGGGGTTAACACCGGGGAGCTGTTTTTT	CASSSRTGVNTGELFF
NA	15	NA	TRBJ1-1	TRBV19	TGTGCCAGTAGTATAGCGGAGGGGGGATCACGGCTTTCTTTCTTT	CASSIAEGGSRLSFF
NA	15	NA	TRBJ1-1	TRBV6-5	TGTGCCAGCAGTTTACCAGGGGTCGGGTACACTGAAGCTTTCTTT	CASSLPGVGYTEAFF
NA	15	NA	TRBJ2-6	TRBV11-2	TGTGCCAGCAGCTTAGAGGGGCTAGGGGCCAACGTCCTGACTTTC	CASSLEGLGANVLTF
TRBD1	15	NA	TRBJ1-1	TRBV5-1	TGCGCCAGCAGCTCAAGACAGGGTAGGAACACTGAAGCTTTCTTT	CASSSRQGRNTEAFF
NA	15	NA	TRBJ2-3	TRBV9	TGTGCCAGCAGCGTAGGGACAGCCTCTGGGAATACGCAGTATTTT	CASSVGTASGNTQYF
NA	15	NA	TRBJ2-1	TRBV7-9	TGTGCCAGCAGCTTAGGCGGGCAACTTTACAATGAGCAGTTCTTC	CASSLGGQLYNEQFF
NA	14	once	TRBJ2-7	TRBV5-6	TGTGCCAGCAGCCGCGGCAGACTCTCCTACGAGCAGTACTTC	CASSRGRLSYEQYF
TRBD2	15	NA	TRBJ2-7	TRBV27	TGTGCCAGCAGTTCTGGGAGGCGGGAGTCCAACGAGCAGTACTTC	CASSSGRRESNEQYF
NA	16	NA	TRBJ1-5	TRBV28	TGTGCCAGCAGTTCCCTCGGACAGAGCCACAATCAGCCCCAGCATTTT	CASSSLGQSHNQPQHF